This paragraph reports one T cell receptor (beta chain). The data are from a study of blood T cell repertoires in COVID-19. On the study more broadly: T cells, B-cell-depleted T cells, or PBMCs provided the cDNA or gDNA that served as material.

Original processing methods: For nucleated cells, counts were estimated from reference gene primer amplification. Clones were sequenced by immunoSEQ multiplex PCR, and TCRdb holds only the in-frame ones, with some missing. V and J calls and clone size follow that table, whereas D and trimming were derived from the DNA. The sample has under 150,000 clones; more than 80% are singletons. Trimming took 6 bases from V and 2 from J; bases not matched to a gene: 9. The CDR3 extends over 16 amino acids. Germline V gives CDR1 KGHSH, CDR2 LQKENI. The rearrangement joins TRBV18 to TRBJ1-3; 8 nucleotides agree with TRBD1. Specimen: peripheral blood. The receptor comes from a human donor in a cohort sampled during active COVID-19. The DNA of the CDR3 is TGTGCCAGCTCGGATCGGACAGGGCGCACTGGAAACACCATATATTTT. It codes for CASSDRTGRTGNTIYF.